The present TCR beta chain was sequenced within a study of T cell responses to AZD1222 COVID-19 vaccine. Turning to the study itself: Pooled samples include second doses given at about 4 or 12 weeks.

General study points: Researchers took repertoire samples only after the peak T cell response had come. Among AZD1222 vaccinees, only 5 to 7 were seropositive at baseline. White British donors predominated, females outnumbered males, and clonal diversity was possibly underestimated.

Concerning this clone itself: What it recognizes is unknown.

The V and J ends lost 0 bases and 1 base, in that order; junction bases with no gene match: 5. The V gene's germline CDR1 is LNHNV and CDR2 YYDKDF (reference sequence). This CDR3 contains 16 residues. Some clones are missing from TCRdb's copy, which holds only in-frame ones; the method was immunoSEQ multiplex PCR. This sample has 150,000 to 200,000 clones, with around 94% found just once. The input for sequencing was peripheral blood, taken on day 0 of AZD1222 vaccination. The sequence was collected from an adult in good health. The V call is TRBV15, the J call TRBJ1-2; 7 bases are a match to TRBD1. The CDR3 DNA is TGTGCCACCAGCAGAGAAGGGGGCCTCGGTAACTATGGCTACACCTTC. It yields the protein CATSREGGLGNYGYTF.